The 6 T cell receptor beta chains below come from one sample, sequenced in a study of T cells in Graves' hyperthyroidism and ophthalmopathy. The CDR3 regions of TCR beta were amplified from RNA transcripts. The primer set for the first-round RT-PCR of the TCR CDR3 was HTBI. One entry per CDR3 protein results from TCRdb running MiXCR on the multiplex PCR reads. The repertoire holds about 610,000 distinct CDR3 sequences, over 12% seen once, with about 4% in the top ten. Material: blood. The receptors here all came from a woman aged 40 to 49 with Graves' ophthalmopathy.

This clonotype was counted a few times. The chain carries TRBV28 and TRBJ2-7, with 8 bases fitting TRBD1. The CDR3 totals 14 residues. V gave up 6 bases and J gave up 5 bases; unmatched junction bases: 9. Germline CDR1 MDHEN, CDR2 SYDVKM. DNA of the CDR3: TGTGCCAGCAGACCAGGGGGCGACTTGGACGAGCAGTACTTC. This sequence encodes CASRPGGDLDEQYF.

This clonotype was picked up many times. The V call is TRBV20-1, the J call TRBJ2-7, with a possible D match to TRBD1 (6 bases). This CDR3 has 13 amino acids. The V end was cut by 6 bases, the J end by 2 bases, with 14 bases between. The germline V gene encodes CDR1 DFQATT and CDR2 SNEGSKA (reference sequence). CDR3 sequence (DNA): TGCAGTGCAGGGGGACACGGGGCCTACGAGCAGTACTTC. Translating gives CSAGGHGAYEQYF.

There are a few counts of this clonotype. This chain uses TRBV27 with TRBJ1-5; TRBD1 might be the D (6 bases). V shed 6 bases and J shed 5 bases, with 11 bases lying between them. The CDR3 covers 13 residues. The germline gives CDR1 MNHEY, CDR2 SMNVEV (reference sequence). CDR3: CASSPWGHQPQHF. The CDR3 DNA sequence: TGTGCCAGCAGCCCGTGGGGGCATCAGCCCCAGCATTTT.

V gene TRBV5-1 combines with J gene TRBJ2-7; TRBD1 agrees at 10 bases. V lost 2 bases to trimming and J lost 5 bases; unmatched junction nucleotides: 13. Germline V gives CDR1 SGHRS, CDR2 YFSETQ. This CDR3 has 17 residues. CDR3 amino acids: CASSFDPRDRGFHEQYF. The CDR3 DNA is TGCGCCAGCAGCTTTGACCCCCGGGACAGGGGCTTCCACGAGCAGTACTTC.

This clonotype was seen repeatedly, ten times or more. The genes are TRBV27 and TRBJ2-7; 10 positions match TRBD2. There are 17 residues in the CDR3. Germline CDR1 and CDR2: MNHEY and SMNVEV (reference sequence). V lost 0 bases, J lost 4 bases, and 9 bases stayed unmatched. The chain's CDR3 is CASSLSITPLAGYEQYF. The CDR3, as DNA: TGTGCCAGCAGTTTATCCATCACACCACTAGCGGGATACGAGCAGTACTTC.

Ten or more counts support this clonotype. The chain is built from TRBV7-9 and TRBJ2-5; D remains ambiguous. This CDR3 spans 14 amino acids. V lost 1 base to trimming and J lost 5 bases, with 11 bases between them. Germline assignment: CDR1 SEHNR and CDR2 FQNEAQ (reference sequence). CDR3 coding DNA: TGTGCCAGCAGCTTAGATGTGGGCGCGGAGACCCAGTACTTC. It specifies CASSLDVGAETQYF.